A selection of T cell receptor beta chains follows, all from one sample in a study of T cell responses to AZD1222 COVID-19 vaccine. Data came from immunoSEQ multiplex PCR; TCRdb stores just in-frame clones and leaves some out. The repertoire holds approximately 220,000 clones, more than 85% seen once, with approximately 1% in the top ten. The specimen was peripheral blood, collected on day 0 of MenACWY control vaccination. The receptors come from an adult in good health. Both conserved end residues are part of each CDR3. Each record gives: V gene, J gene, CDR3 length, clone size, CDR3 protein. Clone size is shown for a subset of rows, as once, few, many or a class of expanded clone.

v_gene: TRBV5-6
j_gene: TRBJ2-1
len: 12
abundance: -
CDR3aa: CASSRGGYEQFF

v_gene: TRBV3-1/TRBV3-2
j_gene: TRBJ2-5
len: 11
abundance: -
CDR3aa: CASSQRETQYF

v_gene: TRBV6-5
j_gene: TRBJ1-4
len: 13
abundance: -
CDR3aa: CASKRQVNEKLFF

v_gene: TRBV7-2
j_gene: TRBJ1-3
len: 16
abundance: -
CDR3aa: CASSLEAGLRGNTIYF

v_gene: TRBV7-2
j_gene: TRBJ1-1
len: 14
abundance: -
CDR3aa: CASSPWTGNTEAFF

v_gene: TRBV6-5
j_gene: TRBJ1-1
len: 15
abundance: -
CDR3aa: CASSYWGRGNTEAFF

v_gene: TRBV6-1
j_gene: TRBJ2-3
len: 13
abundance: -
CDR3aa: CASSELGTDTQYF

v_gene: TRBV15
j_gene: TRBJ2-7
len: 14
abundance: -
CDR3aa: CATSRAGWSGEQYF

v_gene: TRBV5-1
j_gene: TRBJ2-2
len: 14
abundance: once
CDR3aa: CASSPRVNTGELFF

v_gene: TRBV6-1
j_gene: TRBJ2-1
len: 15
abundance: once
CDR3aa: CASSEWQGTYNEQFF

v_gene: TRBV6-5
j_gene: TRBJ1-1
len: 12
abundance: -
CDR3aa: CAAYQVNTEAFF

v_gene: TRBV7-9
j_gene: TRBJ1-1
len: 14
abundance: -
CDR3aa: CASSFGPEETEAFF

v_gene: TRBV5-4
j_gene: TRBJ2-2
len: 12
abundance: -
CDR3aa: CASSLYTGELFF

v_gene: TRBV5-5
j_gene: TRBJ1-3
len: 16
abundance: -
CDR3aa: CASSSSGRTTGNTIYF

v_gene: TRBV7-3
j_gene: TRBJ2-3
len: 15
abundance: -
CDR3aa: CASSPQGGPTDTQYF

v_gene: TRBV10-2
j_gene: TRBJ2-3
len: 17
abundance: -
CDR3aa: CASSRAAGVENTDTQYF

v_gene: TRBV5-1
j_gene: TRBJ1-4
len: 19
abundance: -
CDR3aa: CASSLEGGDLMGSNEKLFF

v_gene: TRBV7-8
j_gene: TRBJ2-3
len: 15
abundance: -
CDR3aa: CASRVLSGLTDTQYF

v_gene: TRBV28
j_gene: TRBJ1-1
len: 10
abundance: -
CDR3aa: CASVHIEAFF

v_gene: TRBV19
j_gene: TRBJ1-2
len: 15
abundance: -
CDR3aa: CASSMGDRPRGGYTF

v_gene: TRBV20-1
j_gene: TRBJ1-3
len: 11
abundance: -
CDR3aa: CSARDPNTIYF

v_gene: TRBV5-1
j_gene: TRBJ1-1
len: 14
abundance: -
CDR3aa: CASSSGQGGTEAFF

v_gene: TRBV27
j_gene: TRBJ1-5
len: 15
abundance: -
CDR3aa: CASSQDRGREWPQHF

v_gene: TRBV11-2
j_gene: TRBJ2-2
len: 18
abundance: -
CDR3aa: CASSEPGEFFANTGELFF

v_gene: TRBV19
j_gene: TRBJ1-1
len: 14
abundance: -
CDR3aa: CASSRDRVATEAFF

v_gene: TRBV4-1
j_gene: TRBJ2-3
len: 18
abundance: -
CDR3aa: CASSQDRSSGGAVDTQYF

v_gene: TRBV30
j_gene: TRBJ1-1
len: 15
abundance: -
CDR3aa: CAWKTEGGTYTEAFF

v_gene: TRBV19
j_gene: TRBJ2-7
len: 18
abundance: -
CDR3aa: CASSIDLGLAGNPYEQYF

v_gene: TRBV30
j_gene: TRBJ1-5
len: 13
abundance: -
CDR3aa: CAWSVGLRQPQHF

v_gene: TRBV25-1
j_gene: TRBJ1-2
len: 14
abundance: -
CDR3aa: CASRGQGRYYGYTF

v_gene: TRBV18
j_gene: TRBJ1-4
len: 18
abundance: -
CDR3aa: CASSPPGTVTGGGEKLFF

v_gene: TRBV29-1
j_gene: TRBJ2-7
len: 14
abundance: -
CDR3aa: CSVGAPGTTYEQYF

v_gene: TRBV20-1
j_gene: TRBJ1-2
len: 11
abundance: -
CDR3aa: CSAYKNYGYTF

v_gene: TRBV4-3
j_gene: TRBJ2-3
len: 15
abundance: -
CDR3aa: CASSQDTGYTDTQYF

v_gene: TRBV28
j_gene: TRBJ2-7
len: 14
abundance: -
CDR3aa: CASSWVGASTQQYF

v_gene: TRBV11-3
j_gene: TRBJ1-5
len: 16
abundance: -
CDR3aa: CASSPQGFKGYQPQHF

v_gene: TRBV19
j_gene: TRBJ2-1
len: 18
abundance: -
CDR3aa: CASSMALAGALLYNEQFF

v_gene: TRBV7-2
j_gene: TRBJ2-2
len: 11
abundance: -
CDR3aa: CASRQDGELFF

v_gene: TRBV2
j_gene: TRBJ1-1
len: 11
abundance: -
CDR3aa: CASSGRDKAFF

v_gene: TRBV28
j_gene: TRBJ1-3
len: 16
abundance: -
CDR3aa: CASSHTGTGSGNTIYF

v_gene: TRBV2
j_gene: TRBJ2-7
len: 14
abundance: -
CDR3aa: CASSELRDSYEQYF